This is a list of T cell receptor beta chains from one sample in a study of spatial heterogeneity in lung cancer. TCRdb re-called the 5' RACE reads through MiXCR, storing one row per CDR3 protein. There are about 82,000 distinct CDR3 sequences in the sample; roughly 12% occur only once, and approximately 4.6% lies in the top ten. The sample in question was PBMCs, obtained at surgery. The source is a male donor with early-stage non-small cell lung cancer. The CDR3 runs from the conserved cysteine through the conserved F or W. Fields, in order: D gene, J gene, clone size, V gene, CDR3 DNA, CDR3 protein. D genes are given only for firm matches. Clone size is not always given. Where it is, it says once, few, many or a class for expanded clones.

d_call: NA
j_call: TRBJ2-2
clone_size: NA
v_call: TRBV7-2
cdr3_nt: TGTGCCAGCAGCTTGGACACACCGAACACCGGGGAGCTGTTTTTT
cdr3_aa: CASSLDTPNTGELFF

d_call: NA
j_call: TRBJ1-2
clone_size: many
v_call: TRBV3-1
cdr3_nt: TGTGCCAGCAGCCAAGATAACAGTGGCTACACCTTC
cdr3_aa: CASSQDNSGYTF

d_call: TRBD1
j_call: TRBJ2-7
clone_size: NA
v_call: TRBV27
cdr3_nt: TGTGCCAGCAGTCCCCGGGACAGGGGACGGTACGAGCAGTACTTC
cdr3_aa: CASSPRDRGRYEQYF

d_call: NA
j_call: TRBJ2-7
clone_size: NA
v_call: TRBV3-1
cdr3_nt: TGTGCCAGCAGCCGACTGGGAGAGCAGTACTTC
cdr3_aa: CASSRLGEQYF

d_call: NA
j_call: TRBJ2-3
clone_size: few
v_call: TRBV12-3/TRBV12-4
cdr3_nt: TGTGCCACCCGCCTGAACAGGGAAAACACAGATACGCAGTATTTT
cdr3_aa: CATRLNRENTDTQYF

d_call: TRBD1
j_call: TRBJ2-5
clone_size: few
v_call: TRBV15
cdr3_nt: TGTGCCACCAGCACCCGGACAGGGCAAGAGACCCAGTACTTC
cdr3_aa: CATSTRTGQETQYF

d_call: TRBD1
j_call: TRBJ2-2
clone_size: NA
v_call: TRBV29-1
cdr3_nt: TGCAGCGTTGAAGAGACAGGGGACGGGGAGCTGTTTTTT
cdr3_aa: CSVEETGDGELFF

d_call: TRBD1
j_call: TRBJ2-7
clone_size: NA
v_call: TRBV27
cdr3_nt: TGTGCCAGCAGTTCCGGGACAGGGGTGAGCGAGCAGTACTTC
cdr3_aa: CASSSGTGVSEQYF

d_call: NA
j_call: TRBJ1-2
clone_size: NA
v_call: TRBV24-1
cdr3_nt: TGTGCCACCAGTGAACGGACCCAATCGGGCTACACCTTC
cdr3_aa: CATSERTQSGYTF

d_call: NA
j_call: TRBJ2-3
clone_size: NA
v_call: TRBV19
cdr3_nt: TGTGCCAGTAAGGAGAACGGGGGCACAGATACGCAGTATTTT
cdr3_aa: CASKENGGTDTQYF

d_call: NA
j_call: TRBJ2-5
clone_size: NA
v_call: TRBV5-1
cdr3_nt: TGCGCCAGTGCCCCGACAGCCTATCAAGAGACCCAGTACTTC
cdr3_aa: CASAPTAYQETQYF

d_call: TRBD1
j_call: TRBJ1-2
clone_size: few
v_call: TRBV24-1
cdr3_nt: TGTGCCACCAGTGACTTCACAGGGGACGGCTACACCTTC
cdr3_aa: CATSDFTGDGYTF

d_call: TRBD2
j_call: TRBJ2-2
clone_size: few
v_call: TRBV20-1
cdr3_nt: TGCAGTGCGACACTAGCGGGGCGCACCGGGGAGCTGTTTTTT
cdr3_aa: CSATLAGRTGELFF

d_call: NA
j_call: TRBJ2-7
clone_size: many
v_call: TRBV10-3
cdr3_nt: TGTGCCGTTAAAGGAGATTACGAGCAGTACTTC
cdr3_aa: CAVKGDYEQYF

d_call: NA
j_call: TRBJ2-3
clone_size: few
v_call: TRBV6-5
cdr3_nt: TGTGCCAGCAGGAGCGGAGGGGGTGGGGATACGCAGTATTTT
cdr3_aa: CASRSGGGGDTQYF

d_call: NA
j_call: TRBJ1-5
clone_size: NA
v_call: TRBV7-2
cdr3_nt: TGTGCCAGCAGCACCTCCTCTTATCAGCCCCAGCATTTT
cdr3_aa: CASSTSSYQPQHF

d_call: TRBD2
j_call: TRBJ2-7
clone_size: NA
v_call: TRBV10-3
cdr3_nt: TGTGCCATCAGTGAGCGCCTAGCGGGAGGGTACGAGCAGTACTTC
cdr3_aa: CAISERLAGGYEQYF

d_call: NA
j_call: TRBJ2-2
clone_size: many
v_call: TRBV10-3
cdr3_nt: TGTGCCATCAGTGAGTCATGGAACACCGGGGAGCTGTTTTTT
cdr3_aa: CAISESWNTGELFF

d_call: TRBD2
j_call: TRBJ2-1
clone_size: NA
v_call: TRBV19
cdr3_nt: TGTGCCAGTAGTATCCGGGCGGGAGGGTCCTACAATGAGCAGTTCTTC
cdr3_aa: CASSIRAGGSYNEQFF

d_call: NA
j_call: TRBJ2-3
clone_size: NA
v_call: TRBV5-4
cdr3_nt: TGTGCCAGCAGCTTAGGAGACAGAAGCACAGATACGCAGTATTTT
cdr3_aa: CASSLGDRSTDTQYF

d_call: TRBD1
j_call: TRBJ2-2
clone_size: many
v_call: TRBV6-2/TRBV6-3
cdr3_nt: TGTGCCAGCAGTTCCGATGGGACAGGGAGACGGACCGGGGAGCTGTTTTTT
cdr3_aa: CASSSDGTGRRTGELFF

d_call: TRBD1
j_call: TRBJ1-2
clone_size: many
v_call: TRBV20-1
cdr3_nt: TGCAGTGCTCTGACAGGGTATGATTATGGCTACACCTTC
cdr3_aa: CSALTGYDYGYTF

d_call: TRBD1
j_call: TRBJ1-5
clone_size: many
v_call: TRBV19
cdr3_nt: TGTGCCAGTACTCCCGGCAGGGGGATCAATCAGCCCCAGCATTTT
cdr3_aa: CASTPGRGINQPQHF

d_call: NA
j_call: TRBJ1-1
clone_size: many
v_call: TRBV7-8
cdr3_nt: TGTGCCAGCAGCTTCGGGTTGAACACTGAAGCTTTCTTT
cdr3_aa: CASSFGLNTEAFF

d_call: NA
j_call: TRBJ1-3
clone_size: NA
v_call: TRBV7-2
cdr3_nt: TGTGCCAGCAGCCCCGGGAGCCGGAGGGGGGACACCATATATTTT
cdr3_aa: CASSPGSRRGDTIYF

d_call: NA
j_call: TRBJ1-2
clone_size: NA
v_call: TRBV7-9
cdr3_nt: TGTGCCAGCAGCTGGGATGGGGAGGAGAATGGCTACACCTTC
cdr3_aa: CASSWDGEENGYTF

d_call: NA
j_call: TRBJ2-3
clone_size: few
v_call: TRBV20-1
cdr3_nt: TGCAGTGCTTCGTCGGGGGCCCCCACAGATACGCAGTATTTT
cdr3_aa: CSASSGAPTDTQYF

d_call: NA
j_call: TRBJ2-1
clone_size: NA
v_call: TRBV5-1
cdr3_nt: TGCGCCAGCAGCTTGGCAGGGGTTGAGCAGTTCTTC
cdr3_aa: CASSLAGVEQFF

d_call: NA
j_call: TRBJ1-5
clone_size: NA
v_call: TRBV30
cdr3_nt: TGTGCCTGGAGCCCAGGACCGGGAAGGCCCCAGCATTTT
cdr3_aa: CAWSPGPGRPQHF

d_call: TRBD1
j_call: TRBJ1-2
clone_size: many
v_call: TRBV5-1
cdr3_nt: TGCGCCAGCAGCTCGGGACAGGGTAATGGCTACACCTTC
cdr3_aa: CASSSGQGNGYTF

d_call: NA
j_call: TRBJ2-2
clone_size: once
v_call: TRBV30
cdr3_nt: TGTGCCTGGAGAGAGTACGGGATGTACACCGGGGAGCTGTTTTTT
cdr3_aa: CAWREYGMYTGELFF

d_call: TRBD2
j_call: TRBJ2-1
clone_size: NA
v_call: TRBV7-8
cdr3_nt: TGTGCCAGCAGCTTAGCCCCCGGCGGGAGGGCGAATGAGCAGTTCTTC
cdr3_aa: CASSLAPGGRANEQFF

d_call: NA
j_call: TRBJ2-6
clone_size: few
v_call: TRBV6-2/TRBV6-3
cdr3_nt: TGTGCCAGTACTGGGGCCAACGTCCTGACTTTC
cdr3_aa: CASTGANVLTF

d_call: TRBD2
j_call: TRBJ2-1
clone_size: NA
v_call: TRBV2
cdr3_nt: TGTGCCAGCAGCGGGACTAGCGGGTACAATGAGCAGTTCTTC
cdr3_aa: CASSGTSGYNEQFF

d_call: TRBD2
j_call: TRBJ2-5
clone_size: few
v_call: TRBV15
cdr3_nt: TGTGCCACCAGCAGAGATGCGCAGCGGGAGACGGAGACCCAGTACTTC
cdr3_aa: CATSRDAQRETETQYF

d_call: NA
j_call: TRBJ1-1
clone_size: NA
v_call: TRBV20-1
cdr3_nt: TGCAGTGCTAGACCGGGGTTGGGGGGTACTGAAGCTTTCTTT
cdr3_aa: CSARPGLGGTEAFF

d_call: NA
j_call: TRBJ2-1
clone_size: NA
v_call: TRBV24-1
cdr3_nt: TGTGCCACCAGTGACATAGGGGTTAATGAGCAGTTCTTC
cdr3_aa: CATSDIGVNEQFF

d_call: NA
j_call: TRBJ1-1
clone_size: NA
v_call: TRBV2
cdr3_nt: TGTGCCAGCAGTGAAGCGTTTTTCGGGGGAAAGGGCACTGAAGCTTTCTTT
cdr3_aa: CASSEAFFGGKGTEAFF

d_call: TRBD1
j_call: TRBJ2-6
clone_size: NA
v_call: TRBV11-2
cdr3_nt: TGTGCCAGCAGCATCCAGGGGGTCGCTGGGGCCAACGTCCTGACTTTC
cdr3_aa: CASSIQGVAGANVLTF

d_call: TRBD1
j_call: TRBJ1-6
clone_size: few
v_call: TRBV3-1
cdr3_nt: TGTGCCAGCCGTAGACAGGGAGATTCACCCCTCCACTTT
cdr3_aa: CASRRQGDSPLHF

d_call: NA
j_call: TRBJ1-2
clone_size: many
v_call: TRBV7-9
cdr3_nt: TGTGCCAGCAGCCAGCAGTGGAGTATTGGCTACACCTTC
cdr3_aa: CASSQQWSIGYTF

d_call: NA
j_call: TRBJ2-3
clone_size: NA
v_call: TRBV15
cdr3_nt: TGTGCCACCAGCAGAGTCAGAGATACGCAGTATTTT
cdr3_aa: CATSRVRDTQYF

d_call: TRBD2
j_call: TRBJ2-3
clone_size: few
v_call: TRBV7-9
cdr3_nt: TGTGCCAGCAGCCCCTGGACTAGCGGGAGAGGAGATACGCAGTATTTT
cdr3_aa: CASSPWTSGRGDTQYF

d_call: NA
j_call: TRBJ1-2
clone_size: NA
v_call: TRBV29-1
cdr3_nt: TGCAGCGCGACTGAAAACTATGGCTACACCTTC
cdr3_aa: CSATENYGYTF

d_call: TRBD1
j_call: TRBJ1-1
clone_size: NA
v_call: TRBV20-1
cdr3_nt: TGCAGTGCAAGAGGGGTCGGGACAGGGAAAACTGAAGCTTTCTTT
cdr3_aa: CSARGVGTGKTEAFF

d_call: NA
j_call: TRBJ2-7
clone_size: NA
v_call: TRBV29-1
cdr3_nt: TGCAGCGTTGAAGATGGAACCTACGAGCAGTACTTC
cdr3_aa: CSVEDGTYEQYF

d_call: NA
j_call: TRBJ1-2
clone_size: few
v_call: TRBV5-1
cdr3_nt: TGCGCCAGCAGCTTGGCTATAACAGGGTATGGCTACACCTTC
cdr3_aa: CASSLAITGYGYTF

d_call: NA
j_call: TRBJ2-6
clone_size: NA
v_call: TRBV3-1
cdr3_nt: TGTGCCAGCAGCCAGGGGAAACCCTCTGGGGCCAACGTCCTGACTTTC
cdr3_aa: CASSQGKPSGANVLTF

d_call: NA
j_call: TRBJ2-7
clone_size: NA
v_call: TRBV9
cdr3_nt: TGTGCCAGCAGCCCCCCGGACGCGTTTGAAGAGCAGTACTTC
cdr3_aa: CASSPPDAFEEQYF

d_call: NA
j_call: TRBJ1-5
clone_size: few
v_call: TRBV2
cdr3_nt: TGTGCCAGTGTCCGGGGGAACAATCAGCCCCAGCATTTT
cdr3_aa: CASVRGNNQPQHF

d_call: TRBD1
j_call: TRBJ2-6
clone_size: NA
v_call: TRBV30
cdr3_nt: TGTGTCTGGGACAGGACCTCTGGGGCCAACGTCCTGACTTTC
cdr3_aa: CVWDRTSGANVLTF

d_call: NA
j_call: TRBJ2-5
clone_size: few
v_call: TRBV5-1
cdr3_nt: TGCGCCAGCAGCTCCCAGCAAGGGACCCAGTACTTC
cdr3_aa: CASSSQQGTQYF

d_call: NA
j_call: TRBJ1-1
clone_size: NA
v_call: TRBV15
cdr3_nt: TGTGCCACCAGCAGAGTTCGGGGCACAAACACTGAAGCTTTCTTT
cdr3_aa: CATSRVRGTNTEAFF

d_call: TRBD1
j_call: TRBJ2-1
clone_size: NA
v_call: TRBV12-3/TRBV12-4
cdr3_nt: TGTGCCAGCAGCCACTCCGGGACAGCCGTCTCCTACAATGAGCAGTTCTTC
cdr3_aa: CASSHSGTAVSYNEQFF

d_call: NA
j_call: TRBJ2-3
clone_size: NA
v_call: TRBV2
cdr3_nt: TGTGCCAGCAGTGAAGGAGAGACAGATACGCAGTATTTT
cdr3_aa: CASSEGETDTQYF

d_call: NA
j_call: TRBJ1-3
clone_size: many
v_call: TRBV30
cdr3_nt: TGTGCCTGGAGTGTACAGGCGGGAAACACCATATATTTT
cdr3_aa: CAWSVQAGNTIYF

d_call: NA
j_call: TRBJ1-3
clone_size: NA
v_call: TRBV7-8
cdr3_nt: TGTGCCAGCAGCTTAGGGGGGGGCTCCGCATATTTT
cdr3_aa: CASSLGGGSAYF

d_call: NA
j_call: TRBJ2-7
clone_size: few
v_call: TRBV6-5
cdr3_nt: TGTGCCAGCAGTTACTCTCCCGCTCGGCACGAGCAGTACTTC
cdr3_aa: CASSYSPARHEQYF

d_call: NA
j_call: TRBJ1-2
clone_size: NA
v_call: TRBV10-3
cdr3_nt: TGTGCCATCAGTGAGTCAATCCAGAACTATGGCTACACCTTC
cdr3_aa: CAISESIQNYGYTF

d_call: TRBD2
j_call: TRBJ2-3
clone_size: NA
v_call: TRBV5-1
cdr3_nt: TGCGCCAGCAGCTTTGCTAGCGGAAGCACAGATACGCAGTATTTT
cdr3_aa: CASSFASGSTDTQYF